The text below deals with one T cell receptor beta chain. Its target is not known. From the PCR reads, TCRdb called clonotypes with MiXCR, one entry per CDR3 protein. In the table there are roughly 320,000 distinct CDR3 sequences, roughly 24% of which are singletons. J was trimmed by 2 bases and V by 5 bases; bases with no gene match: 8. The germline gives CDR1 MGHRA, CDR2 YSYEKL. This CDR3 comprises 16 residues. This record comes from a study of molecular identifiers for immune sequencing clone quantification. Notes on the study in general: Jurkat TCR RNA spiked in from one cell reportedly remained identifiable amid about a million naive cells.

Input for naive CD8 libraries was roughly 20,000 to 1,000,000 sorted cells; the RNA fraction used was 10%, 30% or 50%. This rearrangement joins TRBV4-1 to TRBJ2-3; TRBD1 agrees at 9 bases. This receptor was identified in a human donor in good health. Some libraries in this study had Jurkat cell RNA spiked in. Sequenced input: naive CD8+ T cells from blood, with Jurkat cell RNA spiked in. Indicated subset: FACS-sorted CD8+CD4-CCR7+CD45RA+ naive T cells. The CDR3 bases are TGCGCCAGCAGCGGACAGGGGAGGGCCGCCACAGATACGCAGTATTTT. Amino acids: CASSGQGRAATDTQYF.